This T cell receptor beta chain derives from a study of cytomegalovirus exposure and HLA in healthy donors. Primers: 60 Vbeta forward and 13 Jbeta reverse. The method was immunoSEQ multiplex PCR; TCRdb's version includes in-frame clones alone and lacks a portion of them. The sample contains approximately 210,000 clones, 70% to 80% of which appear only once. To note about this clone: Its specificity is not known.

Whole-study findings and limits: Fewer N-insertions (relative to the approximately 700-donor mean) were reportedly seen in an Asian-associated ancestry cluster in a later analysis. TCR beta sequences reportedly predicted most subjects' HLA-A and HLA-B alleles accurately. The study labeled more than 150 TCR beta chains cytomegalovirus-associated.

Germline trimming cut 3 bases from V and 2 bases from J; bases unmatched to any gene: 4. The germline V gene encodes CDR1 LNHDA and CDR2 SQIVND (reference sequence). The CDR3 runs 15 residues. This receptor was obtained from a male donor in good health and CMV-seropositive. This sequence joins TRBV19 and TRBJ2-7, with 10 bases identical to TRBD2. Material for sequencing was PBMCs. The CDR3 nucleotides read TGTGCCAGTAGTATTCTAGCGGGGGTAACCTACGAGCAGTACTTC. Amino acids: CASSILAGVTYEQYF. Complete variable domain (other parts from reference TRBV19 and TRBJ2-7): DGGITQSPKYLFRKEGQNVTLSCEQNLNHDAMYWYRQDPGQGLRLIYYSQIVNDFQKGDIAEGYSVSREKKESFPLTVTSAQKNPTAFYLCASSILAGVTYEQYFGPGTRLTVT.